These T cell receptor beta chains were read from a single sample in a study of blood T cells in healthy people across ages. TCRdb recomputed calls from the 5' RACE reads with MiXCR, one row per CDR3 protein. The sample has 780,000 or so distinct CDR3 sequences, just over 55% seen once. What was sequenced was blood. The receptors derive from a man between 35 and 55 years old in good health. Each CDR3 is given with its conserved first and last residue. The order of the fields is J gene, V gene, D gene, clone size, CDR3 DNA, CDR3 protein. D genes are given only for firm matches. Part of the rows lack a size; the others show once, few, many or a class for expanded clones.

J gene: TRBJ2-3
V gene: TRBV10-3
D gene: -
clone size: -
CDR3 DNA: TGTGCCTCCGGAGGGATCAGCGAGAGCACAGATACGCAGTATTTT
CDR3 protein: CASGGISESTDTQYF

J gene: TRBJ2-1
V gene: TRBV5-1
D gene: -
clone size: -
CDR3 DNA: TGCGCCAGCAGCTTGGAGGTCCAACGGTATGAGCAGTTCTTC
CDR3 protein: CASSLEVQRYEQFF

J gene: TRBJ2-5
V gene: TRBV9
D gene: TRBD2
clone size: -
CDR3 DNA: TGTGCCAGCAGCGTAGGGGCTAGCGGGGGCTCAGGGACCCAGTACTTC
CDR3 protein: CASSVGASGGSGTQYF

J gene: TRBJ2-1
V gene: TRBV4-1
D gene: -
clone size: -
CDR3 DNA: TGCGCCAGCAGCCCGAACACAGGGAACAATGAGCAGTTCTTC
CDR3 protein: CASSPNTGNNEQFF

J gene: TRBJ2-5
V gene: TRBV7-2
D gene: -
clone size: -
CDR3 DNA: TGTGCCAGCAGATCCGGGACTTGGCAAGAGACCCAGTACTTC
CDR3 protein: CASRSGTWQETQYF

J gene: TRBJ2-7
V gene: TRBV7-9
D gene: -
clone size: -
CDR3 DNA: TGTGCCAGCAGCCCCGTCGCGAGTGACGAGCAGTACTTC
CDR3 protein: CASSPVASDEQYF

J gene: TRBJ1-4
V gene: TRBV7-2
D gene: -
clone size: -
CDR3 DNA: TGTGCCAGCAGCCGTACCAGGACTACTAATGAAAAACTGTTTTTT
CDR3 protein: CASSRTRTTNEKLFF

J gene: TRBJ2-5
V gene: TRBV20-1
D gene: -
clone size: -
CDR3 DNA: TGCAGTGCTAGAGACGACGGAGAGACCCAGTACTTC
CDR3 protein: CSARDDGETQYF

J gene: TRBJ2-6
V gene: TRBV3-1
D gene: -
clone size: few
CDR3 DNA: TGTGCCAGCAGCCAAGGCCAGGGGTCGATAATCTCTGGGGCCAACGTCCTGACTTTC
CDR3 protein: CASSQGQGSIISGANVLTF

J gene: TRBJ2-3
V gene: TRBV28
D gene: -
clone size: -
CDR3 DNA: TGTGCCAGCAGTTTTAATGGGCGCGAGGATACGCAGTATTTT
CDR3 protein: CASSFNGREDTQYF

J gene: TRBJ1-4
V gene: TRBV29-1
D gene: TRBD1
clone size: -
CDR3 DNA: TGCAGCGTTGGGGACAGACCAACTAATGAAAAACTGTTTTTT
CDR3 protein: CSVGDRPTNEKLFF

J gene: TRBJ2-5
V gene: TRBV28
D gene: TRBD1
clone size: once
CDR3 DNA: TGTGCCAGCACTCTCGGGACAGGGAGTCTCCAAGAGACCCAGTACTTC
CDR3 protein: CASTLGTGSLQETQYF

J gene: TRBJ2-7
V gene: TRBV25-1
D gene: TRBD2
clone size: few
CDR3 DNA: TGTGCCAGCAGTGATCCCCGAAGCGGGGTCTACAATGAGCAGTACTTC
CDR3 protein: CASSDPRSGVYNEQYF

J gene: TRBJ1-2
V gene: TRBV28
D gene: -
clone size: few
CDR3 DNA: TGTGCCAGCAGTTTAGAGGGACTCACCTTC
CDR3 protein: CASSLEGLTF

J gene: TRBJ1-6
V gene: TRBV28
D gene: TRBD1
clone size: many
CDR3 DNA: TGTGCCGCTACCGGGACAGGGGGAATTGGGAATTCACCCCTCCACTTT
CDR3 protein: CAATGTGGIGNSPLHF

J gene: TRBJ1-6
V gene: TRBV28
D gene: -
clone size: -
CDR3 DNA: TGTGCCAGCAGTTTTACTCAGGGGAATAATTCACCCCTCCACTTT
CDR3 protein: CASSFTQGNNSPLHF

J gene: TRBJ2-1
V gene: TRBV10-2
D gene: -
clone size: -
CDR3 DNA: TGCGCCAGCAGTGAAGAGAATGAGCAGTTCTTC
CDR3 protein: CASSEENEQFF

J gene: TRBJ1-2
V gene: TRBV29-1
D gene: -
clone size: few
CDR3 DNA: TGCAGCGTTGAAGATCATGGAGCCTACTATGGCTACACCTTC
CDR3 protein: CSVEDHGAYYGYTF

J gene: TRBJ2-7
V gene: TRBV7-8
D gene: TRBD2
clone size: many
CDR3 DNA: TGTGCCAGCAGTTTTAACCTAGCGGGGGGACCTCACGAGCAGTACTTC
CDR3 protein: CASSFNLAGGPHEQYF

J gene: TRBJ2-7
V gene: TRBV20-1
D gene: -
clone size: -
CDR3 DNA: TGCAGTGCCCCGGACGGGATCGGTCCCGAGCAGTACTTC
CDR3 protein: CSAPDGIGPEQYF

J gene: TRBJ2-4
V gene: TRBV27
D gene: TRBD2
clone size: -
CDR3 DNA: TGTGCCAGCAGTTCCTCGGGGGGTAAGCAGTACTTC
CDR3 protein: CASSSSGGKQYF

J gene: TRBJ2-7
V gene: TRBV3-1
D gene: TRBD1
clone size: -
CDR3 DNA: TGTGCCAGCAGTCACAGTGCGCGACAGGGGTTTAGCGAGCAGTACTTC
CDR3 protein: CASSHSARQGFSEQYF

J gene: TRBJ2-7
V gene: TRBV7-9
D gene: -
clone size: -
CDR3 DNA: TGTGCCTTGGGGCTTTACTCTTCCTACAATGAGCAGTACTTC
CDR3 protein: CALGLYSSYNEQYF

J gene: TRBJ2-3
V gene: TRBV9
D gene: TRBD1
clone size: -
CDR3 DNA: TGTGCCAGCAGCGTAGCTTACCCTGGACAGGGGTTGGTGACAGATACGCAGTATTTT
CDR3 protein: CASSVAYPGQGLVTDTQYF

J gene: TRBJ2-3
V gene: TRBV7-8
D gene: -
clone size: once
CDR3 DNA: TGTGCCAGCAGCTTAGGTCGGGACTCCCTGACAGATACGCAGTATTTT
CDR3 protein: CASSLGRDSLTDTQYF

J gene: TRBJ1-2
V gene: TRBV25-1
D gene: -
clone size: -
CDR3 DNA: TGTGCCAGCAGTTTAACCTTCAACTATGGCTACACCTTC
CDR3 protein: CASSLTFNYGYTF

J gene: TRBJ2-5
V gene: TRBV20-1
D gene: -
clone size: few
CDR3 DNA: TGCAGTGCTAGAGGCGGGGACCTTCGCTACCTAGAGACCCAGTACTTC
CDR3 protein: CSARGGDLRYLETQYF

J gene: TRBJ2-1
V gene: TRBV20-1
D gene: -
clone size: -
CDR3 DNA: TGCAGTGCTAGAGATACTCCGGGCCTTTCCAATGAGCAGTTCTTC
CDR3 protein: CSARDTPGLSNEQFF